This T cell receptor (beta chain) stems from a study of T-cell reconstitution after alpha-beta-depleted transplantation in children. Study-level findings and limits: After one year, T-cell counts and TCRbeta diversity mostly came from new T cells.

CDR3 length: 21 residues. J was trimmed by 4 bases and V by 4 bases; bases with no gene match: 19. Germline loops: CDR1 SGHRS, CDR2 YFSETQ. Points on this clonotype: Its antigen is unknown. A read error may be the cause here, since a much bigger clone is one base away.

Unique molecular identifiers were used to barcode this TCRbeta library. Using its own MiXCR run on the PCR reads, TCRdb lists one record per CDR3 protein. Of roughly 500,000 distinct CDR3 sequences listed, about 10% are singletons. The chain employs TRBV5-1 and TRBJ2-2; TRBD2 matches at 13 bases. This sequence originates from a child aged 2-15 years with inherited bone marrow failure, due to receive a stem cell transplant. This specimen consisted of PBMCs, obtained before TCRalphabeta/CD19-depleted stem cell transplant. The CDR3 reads CASSARTSGSEYGSSTGELFF. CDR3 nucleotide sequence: TGCGCCAGCAGCGCCCGGACTAGCGGGAGCGAATATGGTAGTAGCACCGGGGAGCTGTTTTTT.